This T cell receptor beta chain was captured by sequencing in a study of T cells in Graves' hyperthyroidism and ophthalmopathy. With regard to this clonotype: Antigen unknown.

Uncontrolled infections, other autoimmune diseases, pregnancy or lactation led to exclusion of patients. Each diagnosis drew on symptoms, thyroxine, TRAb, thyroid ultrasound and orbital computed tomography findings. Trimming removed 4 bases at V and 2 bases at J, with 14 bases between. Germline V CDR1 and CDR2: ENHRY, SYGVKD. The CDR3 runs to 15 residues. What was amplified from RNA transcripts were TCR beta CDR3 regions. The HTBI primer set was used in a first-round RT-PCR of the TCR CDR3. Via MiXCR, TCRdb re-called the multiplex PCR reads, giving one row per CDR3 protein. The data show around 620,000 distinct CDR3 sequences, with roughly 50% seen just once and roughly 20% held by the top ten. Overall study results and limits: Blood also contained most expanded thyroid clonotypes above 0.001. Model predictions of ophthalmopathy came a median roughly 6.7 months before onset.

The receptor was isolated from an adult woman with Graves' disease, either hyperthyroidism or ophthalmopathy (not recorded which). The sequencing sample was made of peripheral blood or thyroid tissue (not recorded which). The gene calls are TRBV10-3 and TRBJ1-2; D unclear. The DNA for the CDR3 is TGTGCCATCAGTGCTGCACGCGGCACCAACTATGGCTACACCTTC. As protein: CAISAARGTNYGYTF.